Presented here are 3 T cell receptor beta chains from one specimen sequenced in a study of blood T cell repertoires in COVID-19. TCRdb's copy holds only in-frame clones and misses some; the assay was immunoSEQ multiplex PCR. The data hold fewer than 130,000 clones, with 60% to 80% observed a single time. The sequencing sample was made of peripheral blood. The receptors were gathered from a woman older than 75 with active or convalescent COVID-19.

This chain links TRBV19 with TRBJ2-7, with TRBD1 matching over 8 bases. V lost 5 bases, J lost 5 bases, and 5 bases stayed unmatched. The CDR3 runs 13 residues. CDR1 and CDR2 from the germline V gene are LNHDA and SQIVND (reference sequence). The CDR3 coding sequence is TGTGCCAGTAGTGCTAGGACAGGGCACGAGCAGTACTTC. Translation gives CASSARTGHEQYF.

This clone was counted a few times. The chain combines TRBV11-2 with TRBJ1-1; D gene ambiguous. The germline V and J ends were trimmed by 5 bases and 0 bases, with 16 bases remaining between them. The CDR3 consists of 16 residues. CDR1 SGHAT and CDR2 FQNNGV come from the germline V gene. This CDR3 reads CASSPSGDLMNTEAFF. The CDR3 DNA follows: TGTGCCAGCAGCCCCAGTGGAGACCTAATGAACACTGAAGCTTTCTTT.

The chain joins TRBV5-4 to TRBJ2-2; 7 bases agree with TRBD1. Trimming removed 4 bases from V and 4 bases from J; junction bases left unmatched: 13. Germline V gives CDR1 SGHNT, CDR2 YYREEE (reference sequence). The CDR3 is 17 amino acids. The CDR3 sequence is CASSQSLQGFGTGELFF. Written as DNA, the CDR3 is TGTGCCAGCAGCCAATCCTTACAGGGGTTCGGCACCGGGGAGCTGTTTTTT.